The TCR beta chain described here comes from a study of cytomegalovirus exposure and HLA in healthy donors. A word on this clone: Its antigen remains unidentified.

This PCR relied on a set of 60 Vbeta primers and 13 Jbeta primers. The method was immunoSEQ multiplex PCR; TCRdb's version includes in-frame clones alone and lacks a portion of them. The repertoire includes about 96,000 clones, around 79% of them detected once, and 13% to 15% sits in the top ten. General study results and limits: A prior analysis recorded that most TCR beta V segments were productive about 87% or about 30% of the time. When the data were analyzed later, several of the most significant clusters appeared to be linked to common viral pathogens.

The TCR originated in a woman in her 70s in good health and CMV-seropositive. Material: PBMCs.

This CDR3 reads CASSFDSSYNSPLHF. DNA of the CDR3: TGTGCCAGCAGCTTTGATAGCTCCTATAATTCACCCCTCCACTTT. The chain is built from TRBV5-6 and TRBJ1-6; D is undetermined. V lost 2 bases and J 0 bases, leaving 6 bases between the germline ends. The germline CDR1 and CDR2 sequences are SGHDT and YYEEEE. The CDR3 has 15 residues.